The TCR beta chain under discussion was sequenced for a study of T-cell memory formation after mild COVID-19. This clonotype was counted at least ten times. What it binds is not known. TCRdb processed the 5' RACE reads anew with MiXCR; each CDR3 protein has one entry. The profile shows fewer than 350,000 distinct CDR3 sequences, around 17% of them singletons. General study results and limits: Clones that shrank (day 15 to 85) were balanced CD4/CD8, whereas later expanders leaned CD4+.

Source material: PBMCs or a T cell subset sorted from them (not recorded which). This sequence was found in a man aged 18 to 30 who had mild COVID-19 (a few samples of this study predate the infection). Cell type and time point are not known.

This CDR3 is CASSLRLAEYNEQFF. CDR3 DNA: TGTGCCAGCAGTCTGCGACTAGCGGAGTACAATGAGCAGTTCTTC. The chain links TRBV12-3 or TRBV12-4 to TRBJ2-1; 9 positions agree with TRBD2. Germline trimming cut 5 bases from V and 4 bases from J; bases unmatched to any gene: 6. CDR3 length: 15 amino acids.